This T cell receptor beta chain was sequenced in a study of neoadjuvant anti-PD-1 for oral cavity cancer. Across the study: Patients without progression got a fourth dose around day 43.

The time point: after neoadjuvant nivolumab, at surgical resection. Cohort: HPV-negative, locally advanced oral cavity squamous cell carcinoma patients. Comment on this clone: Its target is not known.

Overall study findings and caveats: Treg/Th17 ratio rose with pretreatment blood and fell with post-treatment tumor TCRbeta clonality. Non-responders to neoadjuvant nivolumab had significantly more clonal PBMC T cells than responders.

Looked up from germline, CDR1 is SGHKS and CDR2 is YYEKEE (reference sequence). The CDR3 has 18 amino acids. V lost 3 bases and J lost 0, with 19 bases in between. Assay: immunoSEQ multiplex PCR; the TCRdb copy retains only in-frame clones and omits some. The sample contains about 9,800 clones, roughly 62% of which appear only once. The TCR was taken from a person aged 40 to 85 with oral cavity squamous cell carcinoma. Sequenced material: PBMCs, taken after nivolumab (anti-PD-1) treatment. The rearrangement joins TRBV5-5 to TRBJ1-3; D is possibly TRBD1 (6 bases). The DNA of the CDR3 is TGTGCCAGCAGCTCCTTCGCGGGAACAGGGAGCTCTGGAAACACCATATATTTT. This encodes CASSSFAGTGSSGNTIYF.